These T cell receptor beta chains were read from a single sample in a study of graft-versus-host responses after intestinal transplantation. Sequencing used immunoSEQ multiplex PCR; TCRdb keeps in-frame clones, though not all of them. The sample has tens of thousands of clones, roughly 91% seen once. These receptors lack a known antigen. The sample was unstimulated CD8+ T cells sorted from spleen or lymph node cells, taken before intestinal transplant. The receptors originated from a human donor who received an intestinal transplant. Both conserved end residues are part of each CDR3. Fields, in order: V gene, clone size, D gene, J gene, CDR3 protein, CDR3 DNA. A D gene is named only where the DNA matches it firmly. Clone size, where shown, is once, few, many, or a class for clones that have expanded.

>TRBV2|few|NA|TRBJ1-1
CASRTEGFTEAFF
TGTGCCAGCAGGACAGAAGGATTCACTGAAGCTTTCTTT
>TRBV11-1|NA|NA|TRBJ2-5
CASSSWGREETQYF
TGTGCCAGCAGCTCTTGGGGCAGGGAAGAGACCCAGTACTTC
>TRBV27|NA|NA|TRBJ1-1
CASMGQGNTEAFF
TGTGCCAGCATGGGGCAGGGAAACACTGAAGCTTTCTTT
>TRBV4-1|NA|NA|TRBJ1-1
CASSQGAVNTEAFF
TGCGCCAGCAGCCAAGGGGCAGTGAACACTGAAGCTTTCTTT
>TRBV7-3|NA|TRBD1|TRBJ1-6
CASSSTGNSPLHF
TGTGCCAGCAGCTCGACAGGGAACTCACCCCTCCACTTT
>TRBV6-5|NA|TRBD2|TRBJ2-2
CASSFLGGDTGELFF
TGTGCCAGCAGTTTCTTGGGGGGGGACACCGGGGAGCTGTTTTTT
>TRBV7-8|NA|TRBD2|TRBJ2-3
CASSLAGGGLTDTQYF
TGTGCCAGCAGCTTAGCGGGCGGGGGGCTCACAGATACGCAGTATTTT
>TRBV18|NA|TRBD1|TRBJ2-7
CASSPGAGGTYEQYF
TGTGCCAGCTCACCAGGGGCAGGGGGCACCTACGAGCAGTACTTC
>TRBV4-2|NA|TRBD2|TRBJ2-3
CASSQDSGTSGLDTQYF
TGTGCCAGCAGCCAAGATTCGGGGACTAGCGGGCTCGATACGCAGTATTTT
>TRBV5-6|NA|TRBD1|TRBJ1-1
CASSFGTGATEAFF
TGTGCCAGCAGCTTTGGGACAGGGGCCACTGAAGCTTTCTTT
>TRBV11-2|once|NA|TRBJ2-1
CASSPPGEENNEQFF
TGTGCCAGCAGCCCCCCCGGGGAAGAAAACAATGAGCAGTTCTTC
>TRBV27|once|TRBD1|TRBJ1-5
CASSLAQGGQPQHF
TGTGCCAGCAGTTTAGCGCAGGGGGGACAGCCCCAGCATTTT
>TRBV6-6|NA|NA|TRBJ1-2
CAVRQGFIYGYTF
TGTGCCGTCCGCCAGGGTTTTATCTATGGCTACACCTTC
>TRBV7-3|NA|TRBD1|TRBJ1-1
CASSLLPLRQGATEAFF
TGTGCCAGCAGCTTATTACCCCTCCGACAGGGGGCCACTGAAGCTTTCTTT
>TRBV5-4|NA|NA|TRBJ1-1
CAYSGGGVEAFF
TGTGCCTACAGCGGGGGTGGGGTAGAAGCTTTCTTT
>TRBV13|NA|NA|TRBJ2-6
CASSPVGTGTGANVLTF
TGTGCCAGCAGCCCGGTAGGTACAGGGACCGGGGCCAACGTCCTGACTTTC
>TRBV6-5|NA|NA|TRBJ2-5
CASSYSASRETQYF
TGTGCCAGCAGTTACTCAGCCAGCAGGGAGACCCAGTACTTC
>TRBV2|NA|TRBD1|TRBJ2-1
CASAPTGGSYNEQFF
TGTGCCAGCGCCCCAACAGGGGGCTCCTACAATGAGCAGTTCTTC
>TRBV7-3|NA|TRBD2|TRBJ2-5
CASSSGTSGGETQYF
TGTGCCAGCAGCTCCGGGACTAGCGGGGGAGAGACCCAGTACTTC
>TRBV5-4|NA|NA|TRBJ1-2
CASSPIGGGYTF
TGTGCCAGCAGTCCCATAGGGGGTGGCTACACCTTC
>TRBV27|NA|NA|TRBJ1-6
CASGEWNSPLHF
TGTGCCAGCGGGGAGTGGAATTCACCCCTCCACTTT
>TRBV4-2|NA|TRBD1|TRBJ2-3
CASSPGQGTDTQYF
TGTGCCAGCAGCCCAGGACAGGGAACAGATACGCAGTATTTT